These 12 T cell receptor beta chains were sequenced from one sample in a study of blood T cell repertoires in COVID-19. Libraries were prepared by immunoSEQ multiplex PCR; TCRdb keeps only in-frame clonotypes and omits some of them. The data show about 170,000 clones, roughly 81% seen once. The sample comprised peripheral blood. The receptors come from a man aged 40-55 years who had recovered from COVID-19.

The genes are TRBV9 and TRBJ1-1; TRBD1 matches at 8 bases. CDR3 size: 14 residues. The junction had 2 bases not matched to a gene; V was cut back by 0 bases and J by 4 bases. Germline V gene sequence: CDR1 SGDLS, CDR2 YYNGEE. The CDR3 bases are TGTGCCAGCAGCGTAGAAACAGGGGGCACTGAAGCTTTCTTT. It yields the protein CASSVETGGTEAFF.

The rearrangement joins TRBV18 to TRBJ1-1; D might be TRBD1 (5 bases). Looked up from germline, CDR1 is KGHSH and CDR2 is LQKENI. Deletions cut 6 bases from V and 1 base from J, with 15 bases between. This CDR3 contains 15 residues. The CDR3 sequence is CASSPQGHQNTEAFF. The DNA for the CDR3 is TGTGCCAGCTCCCCCCAAGGACATCAGAACACTGAAGCTTTCTTT.

CDR3 in amino acids: CASSQADQTYGYTF. In DNA form, the CDR3 reads TGCGCCAGCAGCCAGGCAGACCAGACCTATGGCTACACCTTC. The genes are TRBV5-1 and TRBJ1-2; no reliable D call. V lost 4 bases to trimming and J lost 4 bases, with 14 bases between them. Germline values: CDR1 SGHRS, CDR2 YFSETQ. There are 14 residues in the CDR3.

This clone was observed a few times. This chain joins TRBV5-4 and TRBJ2-5; possible D gene TRBD1, 5 bases. The V gene's germline CDR1 is SGHNT and CDR2 YYREEE (reference sequence). Trimming cost V 4 bases and J 5 bases, with 15 bases left between them. The CDR3 contains 14 residues. This CDR3 is CASSPDSGIETQYF. Written as DNA, the CDR3 is TGTGCCAGCAGCCCCGACTCAGGGATCGAGACCCAGTACTTC.

The chain recombines TRBV11-3 with TRBJ2-7, with a tentative D call TRBD1 (5 bases). Germline V gives CDR1 SGHNT, CDR2 YENEEA. The CDR3 covers 14 residues. Trimming removed 3 bases at V and 3 bases at J, with 12 bases between. This CDR3 is CASSFPTAGYEQYF. The DNA for the CDR3 is TGTGCCAGCAGCTTCCCGACAGCAGGCTACGAGCAGTACTTC.

The V gene is TRBV15, the J gene TRBJ2-2; no firm D call. The CDR3 is 13 residues long. Germline values: CDR1 LNHNV, CDR2 YYDKDF (reference sequence). Trimming left V 1 base short and J 3 bases short, with 3 bases between. The CDR3 spells CATSRGDTGELFF. In nucleotides, the CDR3 is TGTGCCACCAGCAGAGGAGACACCGGGGAGCTGTTTTTT.

This chain connects TRBV15 to TRBJ2-2; 7 bases line up with TRBD1. The CDR3 covers 15 residues. The germline CDR1 and CDR2 sequences are LNHNV and YYDKDF (reference sequence). Trimming at V came to 8 bases and at J to 1 base, leaving 7 bases not matched to a gene. CDR3 DNA: TGTGCCACCGCCACAGGGGACCTGAACACCGGGGAGCTGTTTTTT. This encodes CATATGDLNTGELFF. Together with reference TRBV15 and TRBJ2-2, the CDR3 gives the full variable domain: DAMVIQNPRYQVTQFGKPVTLSCSQTLNHNVMYWYQQKSSQAPKLLFHYYDKDFNNEADTPDNFQSRRPNTSFCFLDIRSPGLGDTAMYLCATATGDLNTGELFFGEGSRLTVL.

In its sample, this clone was seen once. The CDR3 sequence is CATRDRQGGNTEAFF. CDR3 DNA sequence: TGTGCCACCAGGGATAGACAGGGGGGGAACACTGAAGCTTTCTTT. The chain joins TRBV6-5 to TRBJ1-1, with TRBD1 matching over 9 bases. The CDR3 has 15 amino acids. V lost 10 bases to trimming and J lost 1 base; unmatched junction nucleotides: 10. Germline CDR1 reads MNHEY; CDR2 reads SVGAGI.

This clone showed up just once. Written as DNA, the CDR3 is TGTGCCAGCACCCGATTAGCGGGGGGTTACAATGAGCAGTTCTTC. Protein product: CASTRLAGGYNEQFF. This rearrangement joins TRBV2 to TRBJ2-1; 10 bases match TRBD2. CDR1 and CDR2 (germline): SNHLY, FYNNEI. This CDR3 is built from 15 residues. The ends lost 7 bases at V and 4 bases at J; junction bases unmatched: 7.

This clone was detected only a few times. This chain links TRBV6-2 or TRBV6-3 with TRBJ1-2; 9 nucleotides align to TRBD1. V was pared by 5 bases and J by 4 bases, with 8 bases of the junction left unmatched. CDR1 and CDR2 (germline): MNHEY, SVGEGT. The CDR3 contains 15 residues. This CDR3 reads CASSAQGARSYGYTF. The CDR3 nucleotides are TGTGCCAGCAGTGCACAGGGGGCGCGTAGCTATGGCTACACCTTC.

A single count supports this clone. The rearrangement links TRBV6-5 to TRBJ2-7; D ambiguous. V lost 0 bases and J lost 5, with 5 bases in between. This CDR3 has 12 amino acids. Germline loops: CDR1 MNHEY, CDR2 SVGAGI. The CDR3 nucleotides are TGTGCCAGCAGTTACTCGGAGCACGAGCAGTACTTC. This codes for CASSYSEHEQYF.

The CDR3 region has the DNA TGTGCCAGCAGCCCAGCCCAGGGGTCCGAGCAGTACTTC. Protein sequence: CASSPAQGSEQYF. The genes are TRBV7-2 and TRBJ2-7; weak D call: TRBD1 (6 bases). In germline, CDR1 is SGHTA, CDR2 FQGNSA. The CDR3 spans 13 residues. Trimming removed 5 bases from V and 6 bases from J, with 14 bases in between.